These 5 T cell receptor beta chains were sequenced from one sample in a study of blood T cell repertoires in COVID-19. Only in-frame clones appear in the TCRdb table, and some are missing; sequencing was by immunoSEQ multiplex PCR. This sample has 88,000 or so clones; roughly 77% occur once, and the top ten carry approximately 25%. Material: peripheral blood. The receptors here all came from a human donor in a cohort sampled during active COVID-19.

The chain employs TRBV5-4 and TRBJ2-7; maybe TRBD1 (6 bases). The CDR3 length is 15 residues. CDR1 is SGHNT and CDR2 is YYREEE in the germline V gene (reference sequence). V was trimmed by 4 bases and J by 2 bases, leaving 16 bases between them. CDR3 protein: CASSLGHPNTYEQYF. The CDR3 coding sequence is TGTGCCAGCAGCCTGGGACATCCGAACACCTACGAGCAGTACTTC.

This clone was observed a single time. J is TRBJ2-7 and V is TRBV6-1; TRBD1 matches at 7 bases. This CDR3 comprises 15 residues. J gave up 7 bases and V 2 bases, and 11 bases lay outside the gene matches. Germline assignment: CDR1 MNHNS and CDR2 SASEGT. DNA of the CDR3: TGTGCCAGCAGTGAAAGGACAGGTCCTGGTTTAGAGCAGTACTTC. It encodes CASSERTGPGLEQYF.

The gene calls are TRBV4-1 and TRBJ1-5, with 9 bases fitting TRBD1. Germline lookup yields CDR1 MGHRA and CDR2 YSYEKL. V gave up 8 bases and J gave up 2 bases; unmatched junction bases: 7. This CDR3 comprises 15 residues. CDR3 loop: CASSRQGDGNQPQHF. Written as DNA, the CDR3 is TGCGCCAGCTCAAGACAGGGGGATGGCAATCAGCCCCAGCATTTT.

The chain couples TRBV7-8 to TRBJ2-3; 15 nucleotides agree with TRBD2. CDR1 and CDR2 from the germline V gene are SGHVS and FQNEAQ. The CDR3 runs 14 residues. V trimming: 2 bases; J trimming: 12 bases; junction bases outside the gene matches: 3. The DNA of the CDR3 is TGTGCCAGCAGCTTATGGACTAGCGGGAGGGCTCAGTATTTT. Encoded protein: CASSLWTSGRAQYF.

A single count supports this clone. The genes are TRBV5-4 and TRBJ1-5; D not certain. Between the trimmed V and J ends, which lost 10 bases and 4 bases, there was a span of 15 bases. Germline lookup yields CDR1 SGHNT and CDR2 YYREEE (reference sequence). The CDR3 has 13 residues. The CDR3 loop reads CASAGSPNQPQHF. DNA of the CDR3: TGTGCCTCGGCGGGGAGCCCAAATCAGCCCCAGCATTTT.